This T cell receptor beta chain was sequenced during a study of blood T cell repertoires in COVID-19. The overall study: The samples span acute and convalescent COVID-19 from the United States, Italy and Spain. From T cells, B-cell-depleted T cells, or PBMCs came the material, which was cDNA or gDNA.

In the authors' methods: How many nucleated cells were present was estimated from reference gene primer amplification. Data came from immunoSEQ multiplex PCR; TCRdb stores just in-frame clones and leaves some out. V and J calls and clone size follow that table, whereas D and trimming were derived from the DNA. The sample includes about 140,000 clones, more than 85% seen only once; the top ten take more than 5%. Losses at the gene ends were 5 bases for V and 6 bases for J; bases not matched to a gene: 11. CDR3 length: 16 residues. The germline gives CDR1 MDHEN, CDR2 SYDVKM. The TCR originated in a human donor in a cohort sampled during active COVID-19. V gene TRBV28 combines with J gene TRBJ2-1, with 9 bases that match TRBD1. Sequenced: peripheral blood. The DNA of the CDR3 is TGTGCCAGCAGTCCTCTTACCGGGACAGGGTTCAATGAGCAGTTCTTC. Its translation: CASSPLTGTGFNEQFF. Full variable domain (outside the CDR3, taken from reference TRBV28 and TRBJ2-1): DVKVTQSSRYLVKRTGEKVFLECVQDMDHENMFWYRQDPGLGLRLIYFSYDVKMKEKGDIPEGYSVSREKKERFSLILESASTNQTSMYLCASSPLTGTGFNEQFFGPGTRLTVL.